The T cell receptor (beta chain) described here comes from a study of naive and memory T cell subsets. Findings of the study overall: Naive and memory repertoire findings lacked a ground truth for validation. Naive repertoires, especially CD8, held a few larger clonotypes, possibly memory cells re-expressing CD45RA. Over 95% of naive TCR sequences appeared only once after error correction, unlike memory subsets.

This clonotype was found many times. The target antigen is unknown. Both TRBC1 and TRBC2 were covered by a beta constant-region primer of two equimolar oligonucleotides. Nested alpha and beta constant-region primers with the SP2 primer drove four PCR rounds on ligated cDNA. One entry per CDR3 protein results from TCRdb running MiXCR on the UMI-ligation and nested PCR reads. The repertoire holds roughly 97,000 distinct CDR3 sequences, about 14% seen once, with approximately 2.6% in the top ten. Germline V gives CDR1 DFQATT, CDR2 SNEGSKA (reference sequence). V lost 5 bases, J lost 2 bases, and 9 bases stayed unmatched. This CDR3 contains 17 residues.

The sequencing sample was made of naive CD8+ T cells from blood. The receptor was isolated from a human donor in good health. The chain combines TRBV20-1 with TRBJ2-1; 13 bases map to TRBD2. CDR3 amino acids: CSALLTSGGAPYNEQFF. In DNA, the CDR3 is TGCAGTGCTCTCCTAACTAGCGGGGGGGCCCCCTACAATGAGCAGTTCTTC.